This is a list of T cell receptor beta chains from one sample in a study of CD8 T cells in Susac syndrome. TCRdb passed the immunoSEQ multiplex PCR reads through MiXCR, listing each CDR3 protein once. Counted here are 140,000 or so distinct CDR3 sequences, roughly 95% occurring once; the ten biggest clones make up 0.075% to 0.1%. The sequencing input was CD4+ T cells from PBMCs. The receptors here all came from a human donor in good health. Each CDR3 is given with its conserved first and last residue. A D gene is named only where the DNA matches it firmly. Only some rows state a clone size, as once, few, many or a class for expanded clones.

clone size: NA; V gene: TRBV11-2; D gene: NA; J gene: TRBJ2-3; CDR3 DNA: TGTGCCAGCAGCCCTCTCGGGGGAATCACAGATACGCAGTATTTT; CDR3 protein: CASSPLGGITDTQYF
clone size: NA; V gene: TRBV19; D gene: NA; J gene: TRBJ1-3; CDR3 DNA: TGTGCCAGTAGTCAGCAACGCTCTGGAAACACCATATATTTT; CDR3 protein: CASSQQRSGNTIYF
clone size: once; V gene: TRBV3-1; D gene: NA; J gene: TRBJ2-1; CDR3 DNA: TGTGCCAGCAGCCCCCCTCGGCCAGCCTCCTACAATGAGCAGTTCTTC; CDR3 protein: CASSPPRPASYNEQFF
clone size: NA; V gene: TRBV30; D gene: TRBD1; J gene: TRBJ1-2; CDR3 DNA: TGTGCCTGGAGTGGGGACAGGGGACGGGACGGCTACACCTTC; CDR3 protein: CAWSGDRGRDGYTF
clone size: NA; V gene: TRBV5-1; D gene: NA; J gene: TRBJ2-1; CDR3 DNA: TGCGCCAGCAGTCGCGAGGGGGGAGGGGGCAATGAGCAGTTCTTC; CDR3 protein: CASSREGGGGNEQFF
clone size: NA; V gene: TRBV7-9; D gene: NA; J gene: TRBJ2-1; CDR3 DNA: TGTGCCAGCAGCTTTGGGCAGTACAATGAGCAGTTCTTC; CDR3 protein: CASSFGQYNEQFF
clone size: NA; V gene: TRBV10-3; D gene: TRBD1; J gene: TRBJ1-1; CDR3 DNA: TGTGCCATCAGTGACAGGGGGGAGGTGGACACTGAAGCTTTCTTT; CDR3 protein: CAISDRGEVDTEAFF
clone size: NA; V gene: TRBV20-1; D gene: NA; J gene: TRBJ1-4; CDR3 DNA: TGCAGTGCTGTGGACTTGCTACCTAATGAAAAACTGTTTTTT; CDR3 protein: CSAVDLLPNEKLFF
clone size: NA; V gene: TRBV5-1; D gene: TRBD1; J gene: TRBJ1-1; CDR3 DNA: TGCGCCAGCAGCATCGACAGGGGGCCCTTCGTGGCTTTCTTT; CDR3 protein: CASSIDRGPFVAFF
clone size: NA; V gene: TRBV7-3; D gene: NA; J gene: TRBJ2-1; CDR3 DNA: TGTGCCAGCAGCTTAACTAGCCTCAGTGAGCAGTTCTTC; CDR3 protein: CASSLTSLSEQFF
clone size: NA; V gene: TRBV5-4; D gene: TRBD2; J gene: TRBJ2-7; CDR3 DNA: TGTGCCAGCAGCTTTCCGAGCGGGAGTGAGGCCTACGAGCAGTACTTC; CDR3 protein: CASSFPSGSEAYEQYF
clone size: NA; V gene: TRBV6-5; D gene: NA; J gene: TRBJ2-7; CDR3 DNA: TGTGCCAGCAGTAGGACTGTTAACTACGAGCAGTACTTC; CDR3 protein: CASSRTVNYEQYF
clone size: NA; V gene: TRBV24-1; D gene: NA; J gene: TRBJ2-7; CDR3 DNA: TGTGCCACCAGTGACCCTGACAGGAGCCCCGCCGAGCAGTACTTC; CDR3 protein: CATSDPDRSPAEQYF
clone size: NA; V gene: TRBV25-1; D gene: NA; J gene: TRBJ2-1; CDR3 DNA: TGTGCCAGCAGTGAAGGCCACAATGAGCAGTTCTTC; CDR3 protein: CASSEGHNEQFF
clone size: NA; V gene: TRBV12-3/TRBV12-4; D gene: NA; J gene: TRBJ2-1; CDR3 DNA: TGTGCCAGCAGTTTTAGTGGGAGTAGATACAATGAGCAGTTCTTC; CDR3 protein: CASSFSGSRYNEQFF
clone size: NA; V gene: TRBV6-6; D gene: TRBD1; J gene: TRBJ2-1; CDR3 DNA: TGTGCCAGCAACACCAGGACAGGGTACAATGAGCAGTTCTTC; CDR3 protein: CASNTRTGYNEQFF
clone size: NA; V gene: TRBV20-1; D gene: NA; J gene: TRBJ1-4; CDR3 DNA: TGCAGTGCTAGAGTCTTAGGGGACGGTGAAAAACTGTTTTTT; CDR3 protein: CSARVLGDGEKLFF
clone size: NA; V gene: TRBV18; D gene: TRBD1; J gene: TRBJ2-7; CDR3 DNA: TGTGCCAGCTCAATGGACAGGGGTTACGAGCAGTACTTC; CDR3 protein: CASSMDRGYEQYF
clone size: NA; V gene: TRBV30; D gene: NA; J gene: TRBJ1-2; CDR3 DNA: TGTGCCTGGGGCAGGAACGGCTACACCTTC; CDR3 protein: CAWGRNGYTF
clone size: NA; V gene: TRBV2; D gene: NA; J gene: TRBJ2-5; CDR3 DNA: TGTGCCAGCAGGGAAAGGGTTATACCGGGACCACAAGAGACCCAGTACTTC; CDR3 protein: CASRERVIPGPQETQYF
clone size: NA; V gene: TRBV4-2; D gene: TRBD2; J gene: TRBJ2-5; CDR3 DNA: TGTGCCAGCAGCCTAGGGACTAGCGGAGAAGAGACCCAGTACTTC; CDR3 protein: CASSLGTSGEETQYF
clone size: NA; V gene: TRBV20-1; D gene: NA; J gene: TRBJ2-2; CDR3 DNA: TGCAGTGCTAGTGTTGGATTCGGGGAGCTGTTTTTT; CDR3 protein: CSASVGFGELFF
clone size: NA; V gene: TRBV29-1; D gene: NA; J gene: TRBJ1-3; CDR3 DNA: TGCAGCGTTTCCGGGACTTCCAGCTCTGGAAACACCATATATTTT; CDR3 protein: CSVSGTSSSGNTIYF
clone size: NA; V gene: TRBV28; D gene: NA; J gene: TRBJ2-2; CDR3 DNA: TGTGCCAGCAGTTTATCATGGGGGGAGCTGTTTTTT; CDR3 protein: CASSLSWGELFF
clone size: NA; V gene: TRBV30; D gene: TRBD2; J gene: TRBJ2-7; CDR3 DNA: TGTGCCTGGAGTGGCCTAGCGGGAGGGGTCGAGCAGTACTTC; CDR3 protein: CAWSGLAGGVEQYF
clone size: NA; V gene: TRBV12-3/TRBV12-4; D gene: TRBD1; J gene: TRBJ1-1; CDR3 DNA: TGTGCCAGCAGACCCAGACAGGGGGCTGAAGCTTTCTTT; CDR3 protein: CASRPRQGAEAFF
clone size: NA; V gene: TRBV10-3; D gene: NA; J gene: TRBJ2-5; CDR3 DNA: TGTGCCATCAGTGATACAGAGACCCAGTACTTC; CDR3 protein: CAISDTETQYF
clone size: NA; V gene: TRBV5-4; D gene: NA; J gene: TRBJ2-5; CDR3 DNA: TGTGCCAGCACCTCCCCGGGCACTTCCTCAGAGACCCAGTACTTC; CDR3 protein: CASTSPGTSSETQYF
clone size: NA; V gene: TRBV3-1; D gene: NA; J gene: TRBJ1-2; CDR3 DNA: TGTGCCAGCAGCCAAGACCTGTGGGGGAGGTATGGCTACACCTTC; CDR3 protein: CASSQDLWGRYGYTF
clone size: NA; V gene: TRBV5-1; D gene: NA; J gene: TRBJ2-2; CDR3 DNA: TGCGCCAGCAGCTTGGCCGTGGGGATATTCGGGGAGCTGTTTTTT; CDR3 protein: CASSLAVGIFGELFF
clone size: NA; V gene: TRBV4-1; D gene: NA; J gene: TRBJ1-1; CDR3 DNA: TGCGCCAGCAGCGAGGGATTTAGGGACACTGAAGCTTTCTTT; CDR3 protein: CASSEGFRDTEAFF
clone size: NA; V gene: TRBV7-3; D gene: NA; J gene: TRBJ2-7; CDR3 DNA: TGTGCCAGCAGCTCCCAGGGGCAGGGCGAGCAGTACTTC; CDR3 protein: CASSSQGQGEQYF
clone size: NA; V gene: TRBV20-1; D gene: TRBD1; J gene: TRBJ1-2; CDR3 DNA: TGCAGTGCTAGAGCTTTATCTACAGGGGGCGTTGGCTACACCTTC; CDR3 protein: CSARALSTGGVGYTF
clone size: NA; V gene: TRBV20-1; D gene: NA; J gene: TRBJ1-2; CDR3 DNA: TGCAGTGCTAGCATCTATGGCTACACCTTC; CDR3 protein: CSASIYGYTF